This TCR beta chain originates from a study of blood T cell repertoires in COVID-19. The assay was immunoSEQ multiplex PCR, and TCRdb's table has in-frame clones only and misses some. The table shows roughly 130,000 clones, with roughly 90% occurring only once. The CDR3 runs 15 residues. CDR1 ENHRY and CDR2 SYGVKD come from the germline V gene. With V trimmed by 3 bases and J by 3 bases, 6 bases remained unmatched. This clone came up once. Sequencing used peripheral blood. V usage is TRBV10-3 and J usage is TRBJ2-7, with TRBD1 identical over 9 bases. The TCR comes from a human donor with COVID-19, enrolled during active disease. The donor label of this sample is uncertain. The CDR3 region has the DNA TGTGCCATCAGTGAACGTCCGGGACAGGGCTACGAGCAGTACTTC. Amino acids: CAISERPGQGYEQYF.